What follows are 16 T cell receptor beta chains derived from one specimen sequenced in a study of T cell responses to AZD1222 COVID-19 vaccine. Data came from immunoSEQ multiplex PCR; TCRdb stores just in-frame clones and leaves some out. The sample holds over 100,000 clones, approximately 84% seen once. The source was peripheral blood, collected on day 0 of AZD1222 vaccination. These receptors were taken from an adult in good health.

This clone was picked up one time. J is TRBJ1-1 and V is TRBV28, with D possibly matching TRBD1 (5 bases). V dropped 8 bases and J dropped 4 bases, with 20 bases sitting between them. The length of the CDR3 is 15 residues. CDR1 is MDHEN and CDR2 is SYDVKM in the germline V gene. Written as DNA, the CDR3 is TGTGCCAGCGCGGGGTATAGGGGTAGGAGCACTGAAGCTTTCTTT. Protein sequence: CASAGYRGRSTEAFF.

The rearrangement joins TRBV9 to TRBJ2-7; D may be TRBD2 (5 bases). With 4 bases removed from V and 3 bases from J, the gap between germline ends came to 14 bases. The germline CDR1 and CDR2 sequences are SGDLS and YYNGEE. CDR3 length equals 14 residues. The CDR3, as DNA: TGTGCCAGCAGCCCTCATGACGGGGTCTACGAGCAGTACTTC. Its protein is CASSPHDGVYEQYF.

This clone was counted only a few times. The V gene is TRBV6-5, the J gene TRBJ2-7, with D tentatively TRBD1 or TRBD2 (5 bases each). Trimming cost V 6 bases and J 3 bases, with 12 bases left between them. Germline loops: CDR1 MNHEY, CDR2 SVGAGI. CDR3 length equals 13 residues. The CDR3 spells CASRRDGNYEQYF. The DNA of the CDR3 is TGTGCCAGCAGAAGGGACGGTAACTACGAGCAGTACTTC.

This clone occurred once. The CDR3 nucleotides read TGCGCCAGCAGCTTGGACGCTAGGGGGAGCTCCTACAATGAGCAGTTCTTC. It codes for CASSLDARGSSYNEQFF. The chain has TRBV5-1 and TRBJ2-1, with TRBD1 as a possible D gene (6 bases). Germline V gene lookup returns CDR1 SGHRS and CDR2 YFSETQ. This CDR3 is built from 17 residues. The germline V and J ends were trimmed by 0 bases and 0 bases, with 13 bases remaining between them.

The CDR3 coding sequence is TGCGCCAGCAGGGAAACAGGGGGCTACACCTTC. This gives the protein CASRETGGYTF. V is TRBV10-2 and J is TRBJ1-2, with D perhaps TRBD1 (6 bases). CDR1 WSHSY and CDR2 SAAADI come from the germline V gene. This CDR3 comprises 11 residues. V was shortened by 6 bases and J by 8 bases, with 10 bases between the two germline ends.

This clone showed up just once. This sequence joins TRBV6-5 and TRBJ1-5, with D perhaps TRBD1 (6 bases). Germline CDR1 is MNHEY and CDR2 is SVGAGI. The CDR3 is 14 residues long. Trimming pared 5 bases from V and 2 bases from J, leaving 10 bases between. Written as DNA, the CDR3 is TGTGCCAGCAGTCACCACAGGGGCAATCAGCCCCAGCATTTT. It yields the protein CASSHHRGNQPQHF.

The chain carries TRBV11-2 and TRBJ2-1; 9 bases match TRBD1. Germline V gene lookup returns CDR1 SGHAT and CDR2 FQNNGV. Trimming cost V 5 bases and J 6 bases; bases outside gene matches: 5. This CDR3 is 14 amino acids long. The CDR3 loop reads CASSINRGRNEQFF. The CDR3 nucleotides read TGTGCCAGCAGCATAAACAGGGGGCGCAATGAGCAGTTCTTC.

The chain combines TRBV5-5 with TRBJ1-2; 7 positions agree with TRBD1. Germline CDR1 reads SGHKS; CDR2 reads YYEKEE (reference sequence). Trimming at V came to 3 bases and at J to 5 bases, leaving 1 base not matched to a gene. CDR3 length: 12 residues. CDR3 protein: CASSWTGYGYTF. As DNA, the CDR3 is TGTGCCAGCAGCTGGACAGGTTATGGCTACACCTTC. The entire variable domain, with the rest obtained from reference TRBV5-5 and TRBJ1-2, is as follows: DAGVTQSPTHLIKTRGQQVTLRCSPISGHKSVSWYQQVLGQGPQFIFQYYEKEERGRGNFPDRFSARQFPNYSSELNVNALLLGDSALYLCASSWTGYGYTFGSGTRLTVV.

CDR3 bases: TGTGCCAGCACGACTACGACAGCTTATCAGCCCCAGCATTTT. Its translation is CASTTTTAYQPQHF. V usage is TRBV6-5 and J usage is TRBJ1-5; D may be TRBD1 (5 bases). This CDR3 contains 14 residues. V was pared by 7 bases and J by 5 bases, with 15 bases between. From germline, CDR1 is MNHEY and CDR2 SVGAGI.

This rearrangement joins TRBV11-3 to TRBJ2-1; 10 nucleotides line up with TRBD2. This CDR3 region has 16 residues. Germline V CDR1 and CDR2: SGHNT, YENEEA. The V and J ends lost 4 bases and 0 bases, in that order; junction bases with no gene match: 3. Written as DNA, the CDR3 is TGTGCCAGCAGCTCTAGCGGGGGCCGCTCCTACAATGAGCAGTTCTTC. It translates to CASSSSGGRSYNEQFF.

The chain couples TRBV14 to TRBJ2-7; 11 bases are shared with TRBD1. V was clipped by 4 bases and J by 6 bases; unmatched bases: 2. This CDR3 has 13 residues. Germline V CDR1 and CDR2: SGHDN, FVKESK. The CDR3 loop is CASSLGQGAEQYF. DNA for the CDR3: TGTGCCAGCAGCCTTGGACAGGGGGCCGAGCAGTACTTC.

The J gene is TRBJ2-3, the V gene TRBV5-5; tentatively, D is TRBD1 (6 bases). Per germline, CDR1 SGHKS and CDR2 YYEKEE (reference sequence). The V end was cut by 1 base, the J end by 0 bases, with 6 bases between. CDR3 length: 14 amino acids. CDR3 sequence: CASSLTGSTDTQYF. CDR3 coding DNA: TGTGCCAGCAGCTTGACAGGGAGCACAGATACGCAGTATTTT.

The CDR3 loop reads CASSLAASSTYEQYF. CDR3 nucleotide sequence: TGTGCCAGCAGCTTAGCGGCATCCTCAACCTACGAGCAGTACTTC. The genes are TRBV11-2 and TRBJ2-7; D remains unclear. V was shortened by 1 base and J by 2 bases, with 12 bases between the two germline ends. Germline V gene sequence: CDR1 SGHAT, CDR2 FQNNGV. The CDR3 extends over 15 amino acids.

This sequence joins TRBV7-9 and TRBJ2-7; 11 positions agree with TRBD2. V lost 0 bases to trimming and J lost 4 bases; unmatched junction nucleotides: 5. This CDR3 is 16 amino acids long. Per the germline V gene, CDR1 is SEHNR and CDR2 is FQNEAQ (reference sequence). The CDR3, as DNA: TGTGCCAGCAGCTTAGCGGCTAGCGGGGGGAGATACGAGCAGTACTTC. Amino acids: CASSLAASGGRYEQYF.

The chain has TRBV5-1 and TRBJ2-3, with D possibly being TRBD1 or TRBD2 (5 bases each). From germline, CDR1 is SGHRS and CDR2 YFSETQ. The CDR3 length is 17 residues. With 1 base removed from V and 0 bases from J, the gap between germline ends came to 15 bases. The CDR3 region has the DNA TGCGCCAGCAGCTTGAAAGGGGTCGGGACGAGCACAGATACGCAGTATTTT. Encoded protein: CASSLKGVGTSTDTQYF.

The chain employs TRBV5-6 and TRBJ2-7; TRBD2 matches at 7 bases. The CDR3 sequence is 17 residues long. J gave up 3 bases and V 0 bases, and 12 bases lay outside the gene matches. From germline, CDR1 is SGHDT and CDR2 YYEEEE. The CDR3 region is CASSLAGQAGRFYEQYF. The CDR3 DNA sequence: TGTGCCAGCAGCTTGGCTGGGCAAGCGGGGCGCTTCTACGAGCAGTACTTC. Together with reference TRBV5-6 and TRBJ2-7, the CDR3 gives the full variable domain: DAGVTQSPTHLIKTRGQQVTLRCSPKSGHDTVSWYQQALGQGPQFIFQYYEEEERQRGNFPDRFSGHQFPNYSSELNVNALLLGDSALYLCASSLAGQAGRFYEQYFGPGTRLTVT.